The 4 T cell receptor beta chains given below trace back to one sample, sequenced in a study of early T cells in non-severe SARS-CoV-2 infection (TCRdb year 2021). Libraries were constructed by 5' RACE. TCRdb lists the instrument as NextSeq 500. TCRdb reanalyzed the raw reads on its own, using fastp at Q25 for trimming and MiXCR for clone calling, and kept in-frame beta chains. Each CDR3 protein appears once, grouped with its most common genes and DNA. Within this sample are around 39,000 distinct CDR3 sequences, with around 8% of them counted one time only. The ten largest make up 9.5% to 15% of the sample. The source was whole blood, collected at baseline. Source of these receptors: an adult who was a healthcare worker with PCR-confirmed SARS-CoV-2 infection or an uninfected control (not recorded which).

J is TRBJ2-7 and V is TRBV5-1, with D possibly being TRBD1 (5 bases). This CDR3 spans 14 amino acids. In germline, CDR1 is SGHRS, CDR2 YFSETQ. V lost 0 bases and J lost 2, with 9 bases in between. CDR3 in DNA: TGCGCCAGCAGCTTGGGTGACAGTACCTACGAGCAGTACTTC. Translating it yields CASSLGDSTYEQYF.

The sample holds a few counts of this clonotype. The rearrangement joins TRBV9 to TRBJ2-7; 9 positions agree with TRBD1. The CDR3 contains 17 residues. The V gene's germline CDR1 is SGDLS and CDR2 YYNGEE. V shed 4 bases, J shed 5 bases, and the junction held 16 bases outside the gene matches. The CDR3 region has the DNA TGTGCCAGCAGCCCCGAAGAGGTCTTGGGACAGGGCCACGAGCAGTACTTC. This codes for CASSPEEVLGQGHEQYF.

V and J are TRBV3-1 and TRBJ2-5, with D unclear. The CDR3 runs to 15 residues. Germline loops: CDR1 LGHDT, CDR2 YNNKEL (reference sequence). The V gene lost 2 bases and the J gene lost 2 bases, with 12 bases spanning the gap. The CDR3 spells CASSQHSRFQETQYF. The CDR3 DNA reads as TGTGCCAGCAGCCAACACAGCCGCTTTCAAGAGACCCAGTACTTC.

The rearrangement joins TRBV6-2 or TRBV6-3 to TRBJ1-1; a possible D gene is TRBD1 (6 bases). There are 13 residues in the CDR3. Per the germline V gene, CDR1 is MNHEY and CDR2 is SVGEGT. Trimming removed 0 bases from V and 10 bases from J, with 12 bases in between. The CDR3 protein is CASSYSDSGGAFF. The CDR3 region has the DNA TGTGCCAGCAGTTACTCGGACAGCGGGGGAGCTTTCTTT.